These 2 T cell receptor beta chains originate from one sample sequenced in a study of CD4+ T cells in melanoma. Sequenced by immunoSEQ multiplex PCR; TCRdb stores in-frame clones only, minus some. The table has 110,000 to 150,000 clones, approximately 91% seen once. The receptor set was obtained from a human donor with melanoma.

V is TRBV7-2 and J is TRBJ2-1, with D possibly matching TRBD1 (6 bases). This CDR3 spans 16 amino acids. Trimming pared 5 bases from V and 0 bases from J, leaving 14 bases between. Germline V gene data show CDR1 as SGHTA and CDR2 as FQGNSA. CDR3 bases: TGTGCCAGCAGCCACAGGGTTCGGCCCTCCTACAATGAGCAGTTCTTC. The encoded protein is CASSHRVRPSYNEQFF.

V usage is TRBV5-1 and J usage is TRBJ2-7; no firm D call. CDR3 length: 16 amino acids. Per the germline V gene, CDR1 is SGHRS and CDR2 is YFSETQ. V dropped 0 bases and J dropped 1 base, with 14 bases sitting between them. The CDR3 spells CASSLDPPGLSYEQYF. The CDR3 nucleotides read TGCGCCAGCAGCTTGGACCCTCCGGGCCTGTCCTACGAGCAGTACTTC.